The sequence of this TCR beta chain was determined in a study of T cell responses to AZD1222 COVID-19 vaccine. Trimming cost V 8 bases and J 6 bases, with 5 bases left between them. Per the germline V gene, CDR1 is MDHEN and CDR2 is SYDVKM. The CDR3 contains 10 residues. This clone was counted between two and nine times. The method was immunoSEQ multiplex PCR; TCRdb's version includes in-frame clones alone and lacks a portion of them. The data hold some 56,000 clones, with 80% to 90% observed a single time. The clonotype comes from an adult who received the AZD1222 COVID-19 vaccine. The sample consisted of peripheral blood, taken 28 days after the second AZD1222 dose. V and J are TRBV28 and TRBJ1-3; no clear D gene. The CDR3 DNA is TGTGCCAGCGTCAAAAACACCATATATTTT. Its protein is CASVKNTIYF.